These T cell receptor beta chains were read from a single sample in a study of response to subunit inactivated influenza vaccine. From the RT-PCR reads, TCRdb called clonotypes with MiXCR, one entry per CDR3 protein. Among 500,000 to 600,000 distinct CDR3 sequences listed, 12% to 15% were seen once. Sequencing was performed on PBMCs from blood, taken less than 13 days after vaccination. The receptor source for this set is a man aged 45 to 65 who received an inactivated influenza vaccine. Each CDR3 is given with its conserved first and last residue. A D gene is named only where the DNA matches it firmly. Clone sizes are given selectively: once, few, many, or a class where the clone is expanded.

v_gene: TRBV4-1
d_gene: .
j_gene: TRBJ2-4
abundance: few
CDR3nt: TGCGCCAGCAGCCAAGATGCCCAGCCTTACAAAAACATTCAGTACTTC
CDR3aa: CASSQDAQPYKNIQYF

v_gene: TRBV20-1
d_gene: TRBD2
j_gene: TRBJ2-3
abundance: few
CDR3nt: TGCAGTGCTCCCTCCCGAGGGACTAGAAGCACAGATACGCAGTATTTT
CDR3aa: CSAPSRGTRSTDTQYF

v_gene: TRBV19
d_gene: .
j_gene: TRBJ1-2
abundance: few
CDR3nt: TGTGCCAGTAGTATTAGGTATGCGTCAAGGGACTATGGCTACACCTTC
CDR3aa: CASSIRYASRDYGYTF

v_gene: TRBV25-1
d_gene: TRBD2
j_gene: TRBJ2-2
abundance: few
CDR3nt: TGTGCCAGCAGTCCAGGGACTAGCCGGAACACCGGGGAGCTGTTTTTT
CDR3aa: CASSPGTSRNTGELFF

v_gene: TRBV20-1
d_gene: TRBD1
j_gene: TRBJ1-2
abundance: few
CDR3nt: TGCAGTGCCGCTGACAGGGGTGGCTACACCTTC
CDR3aa: CSAADRGGYTF

v_gene: TRBV4-1
d_gene: .
j_gene: TRBJ2-7
abundance: many
CDR3nt: TGCGCCAGCAGCACCAGACAAGGGAGACCCTACGAGCAGTACTTC
CDR3aa: CASSTRQGRPYEQYF

v_gene: TRBV4-1
d_gene: TRBD1
j_gene: TRBJ2-3
abundance: .
CDR3nt: TGCGCCAGCAGCCAAGAAAGTTGGACAGGGCGCACAGATACGCAGTATTTT
CDR3aa: CASSQESWTGRTDTQYF

v_gene: TRBV7-2
d_gene: TRBD2
j_gene: TRBJ2-5
abundance: .
CDR3nt: TGTGCCAGCAGCCAAGGCCCAGCGGGAATGGAGACCCAGTACTTC
CDR3aa: CASSQGPAGMETQYF

v_gene: TRBV28
d_gene: TRBD1
j_gene: TRBJ1-1
abundance: few
CDR3nt: TGTGCCAGCAGCCGACAGGGAGGGAACCTGGAAGCTTTCTTT
CDR3aa: CASSRQGGNLEAFF

v_gene: TRBV7-7
d_gene: .
j_gene: TRBJ1-5
abundance: .
CDR3nt: TGTGCTAGCAGCCCCAACTGTAGGGGATATCAGCCCCAGCATTTT
CDR3aa: CASSPNCRGYQPQHF

v_gene: TRBV5-1
d_gene: .
j_gene: TRBJ2-5
abundance: .
CDR3nt: TGCGCCAGCAGCTCGTGGACAAGGACGGAGACCCAGTACTTC
CDR3aa: CASSSWTRTETQYF

v_gene: TRBV3-1
d_gene: .
j_gene: TRBJ2-7
abundance: many
CDR3nt: TGTGCCAGCAGCCACCTCAGGAGCTCCTACGAGCAGTACTTC
CDR3aa: CASSHLRSSYEQYF

v_gene: TRBV20-1
d_gene: .
j_gene: TRBJ2-5
abundance: .
CDR3nt: TGCAGTGCTAGATCAGGGCTAGAGACCCAGTACTTC
CDR3aa: CSARSGLETQYF

v_gene: TRBV10-3
d_gene: .
j_gene: TRBJ2-1
abundance: .
CDR3nt: TGTGCCGCCGGAGGGCGGGACTCCTACAATGAGCAGTTCTTC
CDR3aa: CAAGGRDSYNEQFF

v_gene: TRBV7-9
d_gene: .
j_gene: TRBJ2-1
abundance: many
CDR3nt: TGTGCCAGCAGCTCAAGGCTCCCAGGGCGGTGGGATGAGCAGTTCTTC
CDR3aa: CASSSRLPGRWDEQFF

v_gene: TRBV20-1
d_gene: .
j_gene: TRBJ2-1
abundance: .
CDR3nt: TGCAGTGCTAGTAGGGGAACATACAATGAGCAGTTCTTC
CDR3aa: CSASRGTYNEQFF

v_gene: TRBV11-2
d_gene: .
j_gene: TRBJ2-5
abundance: .
CDR3nt: TGTGCCAGCAGCCCCGGGACCATCAGGGAGACCCAGTACTTC
CDR3aa: CASSPGTIRETQYF